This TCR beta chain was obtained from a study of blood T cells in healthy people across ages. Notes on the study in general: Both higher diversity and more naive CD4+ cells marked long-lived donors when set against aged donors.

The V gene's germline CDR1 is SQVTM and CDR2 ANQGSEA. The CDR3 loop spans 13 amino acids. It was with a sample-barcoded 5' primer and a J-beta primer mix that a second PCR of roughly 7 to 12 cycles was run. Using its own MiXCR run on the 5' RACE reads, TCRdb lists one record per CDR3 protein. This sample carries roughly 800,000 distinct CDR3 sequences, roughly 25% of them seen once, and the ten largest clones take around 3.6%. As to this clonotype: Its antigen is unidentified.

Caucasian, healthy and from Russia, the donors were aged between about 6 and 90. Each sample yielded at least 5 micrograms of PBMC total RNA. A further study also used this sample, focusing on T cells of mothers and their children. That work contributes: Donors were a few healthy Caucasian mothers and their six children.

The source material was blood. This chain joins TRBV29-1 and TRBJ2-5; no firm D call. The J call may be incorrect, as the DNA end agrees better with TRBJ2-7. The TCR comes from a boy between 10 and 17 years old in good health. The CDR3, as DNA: TGCAGCGCCGAATCGCCAGTCACCTACGAGCAGTACTTC. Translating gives CSAESPVTYEQYF.